This record concerns one TCR beta chain sequence. This sample stems from a study of control samples from healthy donors and cancer patients. Using immunoSEQ multiplex PCR, the repertoire was profiled, and TCRdb retains in-frame clones only, with some absent. Of 150,000 to 200,000 clones listed, under 95% are singletons. The CDR3 runs to 14 residues. CDR1 is MNHEY, CDR2 SVGEGT, per germline. V was pared by 5 bases and J by 6 bases, with 14 bases between. The origin of this receptor is a woman aged 18-35 years in good health. Specimen: blood. The rearrangement joins TRBV6-2 or TRBV6-3 to TRBJ1-5; D unclear. The CDR3, as DNA: TGTGCCAGCAGTACCCCCGGGATCCGTCAGCCCCAGCATTTT. Residues: CASSTPGIRQPQHF.